Below are 30 T cell receptor beta chains sequenced from a single sample in a study of T cells in Graves' hyperthyroidism and ophthalmopathy. Amplification targeted TCR beta CDR3 regions from RNA transcripts. A set of HTBI primers served as the primers for a first-round RT-PCR of the TCR CDR3. Using its own MiXCR run on the multiplex PCR reads, TCRdb lists one record per CDR3 protein. The sample gives nearly 750,000 distinct CDR3 sequences, roughly a third of which show up once; around 29% is in the top ten. Material for sequencing was blood. These TCRs come from a woman between 40 and 50 years old with Graves' hyperthyroidism.

This clonotype came up a few times. J is TRBJ1-4 and V is TRBV14; the D gene is possibly TRBD1 (6 bases). The V and J ends lost 1 base and 8 bases respectively, with 17 bases between them. Germline values: CDR1 SGHDN, CDR2 FVKESK. CDR3 length: 16 residues. The CDR3 DNA reads as TGTGCCAGCAGCCAAGCTACTTACAGGGTCGGAGAAAAACTGTTTTTT. As protein: CASSQATYRVGEKLFF.

This clonotype has only a few counts. The chain combines TRBV4-3 with TRBJ1-4; D gene unclear. Trimming took 0 bases from V and 14 from J, leaving 10 bases between them. CDR1 is LGHNA, CDR2 YSLEER, per germline. The CDR3 runs to 12 residues. CDR3 protein: CASSQDTRTLFF. The CDR3 coding sequence is TGCGCCAGCAGCCAAGATACCAGGACTCTGTTTTTT.

In this sample, this clonotype turned up many times. The chain employs TRBV7-9 and TRBJ2-5; TRBD1 is a possible D gene (5 bases). The length of the CDR3 is 15 residues. Germline V CDR1 and CDR2: SEHNR, FQNEAQ (reference sequence). Trimming pared 5 bases from V and 1 base from J, leaving 14 bases between. This chain's CDR3 is CASSPTVQGQETQYF. DNA for the CDR3: TGTGCCAGCAGCCCGACCGTGCAGGGCCAAGAGACCCAGTACTTC.

Note on this clonotype: A much more abundant neighbour one base away suggests this may be a read error. The CDR3 end shows no conserved phenylalanine or tryptophan, and so a read error is likely. J is TRBJ2-7 and V is TRBV6-2 or TRBV6-3; no firm D call. Germline lookup yields CDR1 MNHEY and CDR2 SVGEGT. This CDR3 comprises 13 residues. CDR3 DNA: TGCGCCAGCAGCCGAGAGACTGGCTACGAGCAGTACCTC. Translating it yields CASSRETGYEQYL.

Comments on this clonotype: Mismatch with germline at one junction end may stem from a read error. The V call is TRBV19, the J call TRBJ1-1; D gene ambiguous. This CDR3 region has 16 residues. The germline CDR1 and CDR2 sequences are LNHDA and SQIVND (reference sequence). The CDR3 protein is CAGSPGRVGMNTEAFF. The CDR3 coding sequence is TGTGCCGGTAGTCCCGGTCGAGTTGGGATGAACACTGAAGCTTTCTTT.

Turning to this clonotype: This may stem from a read error, because a much larger clone lies one nucleotide away. The genes are TRBV5-1 and TRBJ2-7; D gene uncertain. CDR3 length equals 13 residues. Germline CDR1 and CDR2: SGHRS and YFSETQ. In DNA form, the CDR3 reads TGCGCCAGCCTCGCCGACGGACGCTACGAGCGGTACTTC. Its protein product is CASLADGRYERYF.

This clonotype was detected ten times or more. The gene calls are TRBV7-9 and TRBJ1-2; D possibly corresponds to TRBD1 (6 bases). Trimming took off 4 bases at V and 5 bases at J, with 23 bases between the two ends. Germline V gives CDR1 SEHNR, CDR2 FQNEAQ (reference sequence). The CDR3 length is 17 residues. The chain's CDR3 is CASSSRRGQRNDYGYTF. CDR3 DNA: TGTGCCAGCAGCTCCCGCCGCGGACAGAGGAACGATTATGGCTACACCTTC.

J is TRBJ1-1 and V is TRBV2; TRBD1 might be the D (6 bases). Trimming left V 6 bases short and J 0 bases short, with 14 bases between. This CDR3 region has 15 residues. Germline V gene data show CDR1 as SNHLY and CDR2 as FYNNEI. The CDR3 DNA is TGTGCCAGCAGCAAATGGGACACCTTGAACACTGAAGCTTTCTTT. Protein product: CASSKWDTLNTEAFF.

V and J are TRBV4-1 and TRBJ1-5, with a tentative D call TRBD1 (5 bases). The CDR3 is 14 residues long. Germline V gene data show CDR1 as MGHRA and CDR2 as YSYEKL. Between the trimmed V and J ends, which lost 5 bases and 6 bases, there was a span of 14 bases. The CDR3 DNA reads as TGCGCCAGCAGCGCCCCAGGGAGTAGTCAGCCCCAGCATTTT. Translated: CASSAPGSSQPQHF.

This chain links TRBV12-3 or TRBV12-4 with TRBJ1-1, with D possibly being TRBD1 (6 bases). Trimming removed 5 bases from V and 11 bases from J, with 18 bases in between. The CDR3 is made up of 13 amino acids. The CDR3 loop reads CASSPRTGRFAFF. The CDR3 DNA reads TGTGCCAGCAGTCCGCGAACAGGGAGATTCGCTTTCTTT.

This clonotype was detected a few times. The J gene is TRBJ2-2, the V gene TRBV9; no reliable D call. CDR3 length: 14 residues. The V end lost 3 bases, the J end lost 2 bases, and 8 bases lay between the germline ends. Per germline, CDR1 SGDLS and CDR2 YYNGEE. Here the CDR3 DNA reads TGTGCCAGCAGCGCGTATTTTAACACCGGGGAGCTGTTTTTT. Protein product: CASSAYFNTGELFF.

This clonotype was detected ten times or more. The chain employs TRBV7-2 and TRBJ1-6, with TRBD1 matching over 11 bases. J was trimmed by 10 bases and V by 3 bases; bases with no gene match: 5. The CDR3 length is 15 residues. Germline assignment: CDR1 SGHTA and CDR2 FQGNSA. CDR3 region: CASSFGQGAISPLHF. The CDR3 DNA follows: TGTGCCAGCAGCTTCGGACAGGGGGCAATCTCACCCCTCCACTTT.

A note on this clonotype: A much bigger clone sits one base away, suggesting this may be a read error. The CDR3 ends on some other residue instead of the conserved phenylalanine or tryptophan, so this is likely a read error. This sequence joins TRBV20-1 and TRBJ1-5; a weak D match, TRBD1 (5 bases). V gave up 5 bases and J gave up 5 bases, with 13 bases separating them. Germline V gives CDR1 DFQATT, CDR2 SNEGSKA (reference sequence). The CDR3 loop spans 13 amino acids. In DNA form, the CDR3 reads TGCAGTGCTGCCAGACAGCCTTATCAGCCCCAGCATCTT. Its translation is CSAARQPYQPQHL.

This clonotype has a count of ten or more. The V and J genes are TRBV7-8 and TRBJ2-5; no clear D gene. The ends were cut back, 5 bases at V and 5 bases at J, with 9 bases in the middle. The length of the CDR3 is 12 residues. Germline loops: CDR1 SGHVS, CDR2 FQNEAQ. CDR3 sequence reads: CASSPTYETQYF. The CDR3 DNA follows: TGTGCCAGCAGCCCCACCTATGAGACCCAGTACTTC.

The chain joins TRBV27 to TRBJ1-3; D perhaps matches TRBD1 (5 bases). This CDR3 comprises 14 residues. V was shortened by 5 bases and J by 1 base, with 9 bases between the two germline ends. Germline V CDR1 and CDR2: MNHEY, SMNVEV (reference sequence). The chain's CDR3 is CASSTTASGNTIYF. The CDR3 DNA is TGTGCCAGCAGTACGACAGCGTCTGGAAACACCATATATTTT.

The sample holds many counts of this clonotype. This sequence may be a read error, since a much larger clone differs from it by one base. The rearrangement joins TRBV29-1 to TRBJ2-6; D not resolved. This CDR3 is built from 12 residues. Trimming removed 7 bases from V and 0 bases from J, with 4 bases in between. The V gene's germline CDR1 is SQVTM and CDR2 ANQGSEA. The CDR3, as DNA: TGCAGCGCCCACTCTGGGGCCAACGTCCTGACTTTC. Encoded protein: CSAHSGANVLTF.

The DNA for the CDR3 is TGCGCCAGCAGCCTACGGACGGGAAGCAATCAGCCCCAGCATTTT. Residues: CASSLRTGSNQPQHF. The chain recombines TRBV4-1 with TRBJ1-5; D gene uncertain. The ends were cut back, 4 bases at V and 1 base at J, with 11 bases in the middle. Germline CDR1 reads MGHRA; CDR2 reads YSYEKL. This CDR3 has 15 residues.

The rearrangement links TRBV12-3 or TRBV12-4 to TRBJ1-5, with D unclear. V was cut by 3 bases and J by 13 bases, with 16 bases left in between. This CDR3 has 13 amino acids. The DNA for the CDR3 is TGTGCCAGCAGTTTTCGGCGCATAAACTCGCAGCATTTT. Its translation is CASSFRRINSQHF.

The chain recombines TRBV7-9 with TRBJ1-1, with D possibly matching TRBD1 (5 bases). The germline gives CDR1 SEHNR, CDR2 FQNEAQ (reference sequence). The CDR3 is 15 residues long. V was cut by 11 bases and J by 0 bases, with 19 bases left in between. CDR3 nucleotide sequence: TGTGCCTGGAGAAGTCCGGGACCGATGAACACTGAAGCTTTCTTT. Its protein product is CAWRSPGPMNTEAFF.

V and J are TRBV12-3 or TRBV12-4 and TRBJ1-1; maybe TRBD1 (5 bases). There are 14 residues in the CDR3. V gave up 8 bases and J gave up 5 bases, with 18 bases separating them. In nucleotides, the CDR3 is TGTGCCAGCTCACCGCCCCAGGGATGGACTGAAGCTTTCTTT. It is translated as CASSPPQGWTEAFF.

This clonotype was counted many times. This chain connects TRBV5-1 to TRBJ2-5, with 8 bases identical to TRBD1. The V gene end was trimmed by 5 bases and the J gene end by 4 bases; junction bases not matched to a gene: 10. The CDR3 extends over 15 amino acids. In germline, CDR1 is SGHRS, CDR2 YFSETQ. CDR3 loop: CASSSGTGTGETQYF. The CDR3 DNA reads TGCGCCAGCAGTTCTGGGACAGGCACCGGAGAGACCCAGTACTTC. Together with reference TRBV5-1 and TRBJ2-5, the CDR3 gives the full variable domain: KAGVTQTPRYLIKTRGQQVTLSCSPISGHRSVSWYQQTPGQGLQFLFEYFSETQRNKGNFPGRFSGRQFSNSRSEMNVSTLELGDSALYLCASSSGTGTGETQYFGPGTRLLVL.

This clonotype was seen at least ten times. This chain links TRBV29-1 with TRBJ2-5; D is ambiguous. The V gene lost 3 bases and the J gene lost 0 bases, with 2 bases spanning the gap. Germline V gives CDR1 SQVTM, CDR2 ANQGSEA. The CDR3 totals 11 residues. CDR3 loop: CSVDNQETQYF. CDR3 sequence (DNA): TGCAGCGTTGATAACCAAGAGACCCAGTACTTC.

This clonotype came up many times. This chain links TRBV2 with TRBJ1-2; TRBD1 agrees at 9 bases. The CDR3 consists of 15 residues. The junction had 9 bases not matched to a gene; V was cut back by 6 bases and J by 4 bases. Per germline, CDR1 SNHLY and CDR2 FYNNEI. The CDR3 spells CASRATGGAGYGYTF. CDR3 DNA sequence: TGTGCCAGCAGAGCTACAGGGGGCGCTGGCTATGGCTACACCTTC.

This clonotype was detected a few times. The chain links TRBV6-5 to TRBJ2-7; 8 nucleotides align to TRBD2. This CDR3 comprises 15 residues. Trimming removed 2 bases from V and 5 bases from J; junction bases left unmatched: 8. The V gene's germline CDR1 is MNHEY and CDR2 SVGAGI. The CDR3 is CASSYERGGFHEQYF. For the CDR3, the DNA is TGTGCCAGCAGTTACGAACGGGGGGGCTTCCACGAGCAGTACTTC.

To note about this clonotype: Since a much larger clone is just one base distant, this may be a read error. The rearrangement uses TRBV7-9 and TRBJ2-5; weak D call: TRBD1 (6 bases). CDR1 is SEHNR, CDR2 FQNEAQ, per germline (reference sequence). Trimming removed 5 bases from V and 4 bases from J, with 17 bases in between. CDR3 size: 15 residues. CDR3 residues: CASSTVRTEIETQYF. CDR3 bases: TGTGCCAGCAGCACTGTACGGACAGAAATAGAGACCCAGTACTTC.

This chain uses TRBV20-1 with TRBJ2-3; 7 bases agree with TRBD2. Germline V gene data show CDR1 as DFQATT and CDR2 as SNEGSKA (reference sequence). CDR3 length equals 15 residues. Trimming took 1 base from V and 0 from J; bases not matched to a gene: 4. The CDR3 sequence: CSARASGTSTDTQYF. In nucleotides, the CDR3 is TGCAGTGCTAGAGCTAGCGGTACTAGCACAGATACGCAGTATTTT.

CDR3 DNA sequence: TGTGCCAGCAGACCAGGACTAGCGGGGGCGTACGAGCAGTACTTC. It is translated as CASRPGLAGAYEQYF. This chain joins TRBV7-6 and TRBJ2-7, with TRBD2 matching 13 bases. The length of the CDR3 is 15 residues. Trimming at V came to 6 bases and at J to 4 bases, leaving 6 bases not matched to a gene. Germline values: CDR1 SGHVS, CDR2 FNYEAQ.

Only one count was recorded for this clonotype. The CDR3: CATSRGRGRSYEQYF. The CDR3 DNA is TGTGCCACCAGCAGGGGACGGGGGCGCTCCTACGAGCAGTACTTC. V usage is TRBV15 and J usage is TRBJ2-7; D may correspond to TRBD1 or TRBD2 (6 bases each). CDR1 LNHNV and CDR2 YYDKDF come from the germline V gene (reference sequence). The CDR3 is made up of 15 amino acids. Trimming removed 3 bases at V and 0 bases at J, with 12 bases between.

In its sample, this clonotype was seen many times. The chain carries TRBV2 and TRBJ2-2, with 9 bases matching TRBD2. In germline, CDR1 is SNHLY, CDR2 FYNNEI. The CDR3 consists of 15 residues. Losses at the gene ends were 1 base for V and 4 bases for J; bases not matched to a gene: 1. The CDR3 nucleotides read TGTGCCAGCAGTGAAGGACTAGCGGCCACCGGGGAGCTGTTTTTT. This encodes CASSEGLAATGELFF. Looking up the rest from reference TRBV2 and TRBJ2-2 gives the full variable domain: EPEVTQTPSHQVTQMGQEVILRCVPISNHLYFYWYRQILGQKVEFLVSFYNNEISEKSEIFDDQFSVERPDGSNFTLKIRSTKLEDSAMYFCASSEGLAATGELFFGEGSRLTVL.

This clonotype was picked up many times. This sequence joins TRBV9 and TRBJ2-7; no firm D call. From germline, CDR1 is SGDLS and CDR2 YYNGEE. CDR3 size: 13 residues. The ends were cut back, 1 base at V and 7 bases at J, with 12 bases in the middle. The CDR3 region is CASSVTETAEQYF. DNA for the CDR3: TGTGCCAGCAGCGTAACTGAAACTGCGGAGCAGTACTTC.